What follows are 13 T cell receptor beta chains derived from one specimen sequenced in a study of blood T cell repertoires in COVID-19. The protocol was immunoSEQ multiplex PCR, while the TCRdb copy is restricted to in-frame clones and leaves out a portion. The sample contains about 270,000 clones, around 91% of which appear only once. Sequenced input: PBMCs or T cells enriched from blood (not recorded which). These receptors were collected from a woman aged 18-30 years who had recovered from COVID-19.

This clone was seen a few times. The DNA of the CDR3 is TGTGCCAGCAGCGCCCTGCCCCCGGGACAGGGCATTCAGGGCTACACCTTC. Translation gives CASSALPPGQGIQGYTF. V is TRBV7-9 and J is TRBJ1-2, with 9 bases lining up with TRBD1. V lost 5 bases to trimming and J lost 8 bases; unmatched junction nucleotides: 18. CDR1 is SEHNR and CDR2 is FQNEAQ in the germline V gene (reference sequence). The CDR3 is 17 amino acids.

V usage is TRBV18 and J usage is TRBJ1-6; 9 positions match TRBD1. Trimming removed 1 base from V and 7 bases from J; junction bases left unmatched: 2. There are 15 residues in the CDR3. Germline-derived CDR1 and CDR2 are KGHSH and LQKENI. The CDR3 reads CASSPRTGENSPLHF. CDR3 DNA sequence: TGTGCCAGCTCACCACGGACAGGGGAGAATTCACCCCTCCACTTT.

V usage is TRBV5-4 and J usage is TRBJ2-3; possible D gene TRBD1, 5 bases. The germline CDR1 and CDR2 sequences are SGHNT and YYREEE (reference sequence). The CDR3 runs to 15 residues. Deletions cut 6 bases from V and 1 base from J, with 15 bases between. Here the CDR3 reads CASTPWQGRTDTQYF. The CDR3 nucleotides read TGTGCCAGCACTCCCTGGCAGGGCCGCACAGATACGCAGTATTTT.

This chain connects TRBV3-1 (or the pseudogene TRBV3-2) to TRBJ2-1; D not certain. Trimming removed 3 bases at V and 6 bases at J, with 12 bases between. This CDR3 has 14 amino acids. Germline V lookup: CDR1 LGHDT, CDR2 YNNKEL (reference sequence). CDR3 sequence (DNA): TGTGCCAGCAGCCAGGGCCTCCTTCTCAATGAGCAGTTCTTC. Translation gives CASSQGLLLNEQFF.

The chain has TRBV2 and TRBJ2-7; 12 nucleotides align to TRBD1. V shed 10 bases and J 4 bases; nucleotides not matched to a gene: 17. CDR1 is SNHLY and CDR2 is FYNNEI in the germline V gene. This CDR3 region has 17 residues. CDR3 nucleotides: TGTGCCACCACTAGGGACAGGGGGCCAGGAATTCATTACGAGCAGTACTTC. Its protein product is CATTRDRGPGIHYEQYF.

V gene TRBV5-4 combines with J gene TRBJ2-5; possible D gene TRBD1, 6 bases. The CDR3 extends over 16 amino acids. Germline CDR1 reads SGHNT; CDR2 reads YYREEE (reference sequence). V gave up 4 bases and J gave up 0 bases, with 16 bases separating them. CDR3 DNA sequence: TGTGCCAGCAGCCCAACACAGGGACCCTACCAAGAGACCCAGTACTTC. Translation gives CASSPTQGPYQETQYF.

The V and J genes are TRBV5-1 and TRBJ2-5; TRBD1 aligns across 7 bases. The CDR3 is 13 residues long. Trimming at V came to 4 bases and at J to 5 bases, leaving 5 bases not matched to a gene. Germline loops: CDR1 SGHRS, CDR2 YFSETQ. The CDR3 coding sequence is TGCGCCAGCAGCCTCGACAGGGTGGAGACCCAGTACTTC. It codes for CASSLDRVETQYF.

The CDR3 loop reads CASRAPGQSSWGYTF. For the CDR3, the DNA is TGCGCCAGCAGGGCACCGGGACAGAGCTCTTGGGGCTACACCTTC. V and J are TRBV4-1 and TRBJ1-2, with 7 bases lining up with TRBD1. The CDR3 spans 15 residues. Germline CDR1 reads MGHRA; CDR2 reads YSYEKL. V lost 6 bases to trimming and J lost 8 bases; unmatched junction nucleotides: 15.

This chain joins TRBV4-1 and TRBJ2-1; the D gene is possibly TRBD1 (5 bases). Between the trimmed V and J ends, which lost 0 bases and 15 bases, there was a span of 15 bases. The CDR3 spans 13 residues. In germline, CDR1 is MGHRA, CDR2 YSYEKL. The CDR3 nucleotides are TGCGCCAGCAGCCAAGATTGGGGTTGGACATCGTTCTTC. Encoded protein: CASSQDWGWTSFF.

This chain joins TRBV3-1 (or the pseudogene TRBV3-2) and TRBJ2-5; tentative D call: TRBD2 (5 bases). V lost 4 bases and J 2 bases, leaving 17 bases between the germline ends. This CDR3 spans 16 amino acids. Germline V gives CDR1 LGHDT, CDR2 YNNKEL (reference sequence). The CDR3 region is CASSRRPSTLQETQYF. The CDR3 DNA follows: TGTGCCAGCAGCCGTCGCCCTAGCACCCTTCAAGAGACCCAGTACTTC.

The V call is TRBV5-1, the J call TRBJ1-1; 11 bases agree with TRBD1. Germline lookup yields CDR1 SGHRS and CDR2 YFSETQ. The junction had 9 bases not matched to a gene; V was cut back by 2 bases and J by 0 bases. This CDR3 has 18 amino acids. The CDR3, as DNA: TGCGCCAGCAGCTTAATCCCGGGACAGGGGGAGTTGAACACTGAAGCTTTCTTT. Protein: CASSLIPGQGELNTEAFF.

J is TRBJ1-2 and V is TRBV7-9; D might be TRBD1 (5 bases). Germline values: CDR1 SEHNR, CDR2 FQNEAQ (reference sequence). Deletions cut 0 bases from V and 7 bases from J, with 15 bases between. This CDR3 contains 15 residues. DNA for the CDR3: TGTGCCAGCAGCTTAGCCATACAAACCCAGGGTGGCTACACCTTC. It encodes CASSLAIQTQGGYTF. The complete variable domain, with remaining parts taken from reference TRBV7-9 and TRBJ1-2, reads DTGVSQNPRHKITKRGQNVTFRCDPISEHNRLYWYRQTLGQGPEFLTYFQNEAQLEKSRLLSDRFSAERPKGSFSTLEIQRTEQGDSAMYLCASSLAIQTQGGYTFGSGTRLTVV.

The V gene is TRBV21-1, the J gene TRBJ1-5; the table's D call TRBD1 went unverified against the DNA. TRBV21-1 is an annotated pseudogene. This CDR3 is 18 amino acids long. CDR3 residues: CASSGPGGNPYSNQPQHF. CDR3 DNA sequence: TGTGCCAGCAGCGGCCCAGGGGGGAACCCCTATAGCAATCAGCCCCAGCATTTT.